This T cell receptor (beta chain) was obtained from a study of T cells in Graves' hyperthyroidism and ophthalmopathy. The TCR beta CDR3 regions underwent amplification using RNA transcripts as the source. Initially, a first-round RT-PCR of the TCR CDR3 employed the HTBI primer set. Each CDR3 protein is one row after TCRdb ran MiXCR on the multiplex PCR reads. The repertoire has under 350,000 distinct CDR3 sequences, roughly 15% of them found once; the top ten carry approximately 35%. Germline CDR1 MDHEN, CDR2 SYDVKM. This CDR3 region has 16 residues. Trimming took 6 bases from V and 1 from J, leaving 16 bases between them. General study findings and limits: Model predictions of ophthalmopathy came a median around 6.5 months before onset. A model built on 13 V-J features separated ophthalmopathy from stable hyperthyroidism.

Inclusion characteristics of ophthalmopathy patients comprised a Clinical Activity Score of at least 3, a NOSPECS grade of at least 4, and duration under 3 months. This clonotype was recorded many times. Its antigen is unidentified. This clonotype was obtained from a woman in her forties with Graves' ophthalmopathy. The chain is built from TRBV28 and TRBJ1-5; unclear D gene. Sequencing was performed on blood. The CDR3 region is CASRSDWRPSNQPQHF. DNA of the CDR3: TGTGCCAGCAGGTCGGACTGGAGACCGAGCAATCAGCCCCAGCATTTT.